One and the same sample provided the 21 T cell receptor beta chains below, sequenced in a study of radiotherapy plus CTLA-4 blockade in lung cancer. The method was immunoSEQ multiplex PCR; TCRdb's version includes in-frame clones alone and lacks a portion of them. This sample has about 98,000 clones, with about 86% found just once. The sequenced sample was peripheral blood, obtained from a patient treated with radiotherapy plus ipilimumab. Receptor source: a human donor with non-small cell lung cancer that progressed on radiotherapy plus ipilimumab.

This chain links TRBV5-1 with TRBJ2-5; 8 bases map to TRBD1. With the DNA end fitting TRBJ2-7 better, the J assignment may be wrong. Looked up from germline, CDR1 is SGHRS and CDR2 is YFSETQ. The length of the CDR3 is 16 residues. The CDR3 loop is CASSWASGQVSYEQYF. The CDR3 DNA sequence: TGCGCCAGCAGCTGGGCCTCGGGACAGGTCTCCTACGAGCAGTACTTC.

The rearrangement joins TRBV20-1 to TRBJ2-5; D gene uncertain. This CDR3 is built from 11 residues. Germline V gives CDR1 DFQATT, CDR2 SNEGSKA (reference sequence). The V end was cut by 5 bases, the J end by 4 bases, with 8 bases between. The CDR3 sequence: CSAHSPETQYF. Here the CDR3 DNA reads TGCAGTGCTCACAGCCCAGAGACCCAGTACTTC.

The V gene is TRBV7-8, the J gene TRBJ1-1, with D possibly TRBD1 on 5 matching bases. The CDR3 has 15 amino acids. Germline assignment: CDR1 SGHVS and CDR2 FQNEAQ. V lost 1 base, J lost 1 base, and 10 bases lay in between. CDR3 bases: TGTGCCAGCAGCTTAGGCAGGGCCAAGAACACTGAAGCTTTCTTT. Its translation is CASSLGRAKNTEAFF.

This chain connects TRBV27 to TRBJ1-1; tentative D call: TRBD1 (5 bases). The CDR3 sequence is 16 residues long. Trimming pared 5 bases from V and 4 bases from J, leaving 20 bases between. Germline V CDR1 and CDR2: MNHEY, SMNVEV (reference sequence). The CDR3 coding sequence is TGTGCCAGCAGTCCCCTAGGGGCTCCCGTCGGCACTGAAGCTTTCTTT. Encoded protein: CASSPLGAPVGTEAFF.

The genes are TRBV2 and TRBJ2-6; D ambiguous. Germline CDR1 SNHLY, CDR2 FYNNEI. V lost 6 bases, J lost 0 bases, and 12 bases lay in between. The CDR3 sequence is 16 residues long. The CDR3 DNA is TGTGCCAGCAGGGGGATTTACCCCTCTGGGGCCAACGTCCTGACTTTC. It encodes CASRGIYPSGANVLTF.

The gene calls are TRBV7-9 and TRBJ2-5, with 8 positions matching TRBD1. CDR1 is SEHNR and CDR2 is FQNEAQ in the germline V gene (reference sequence). The V and J ends lost 8 bases and 6 bases, in that order; junction bases with no gene match: 17. The CDR3 has 16 residues. CDR3 nucleotides: TGTGCCAGCGCCACCGCAGGACAGGGCGGATTAAAGACCCAGTACTTC. This translates into CASATAGQGGLKTQYF.

The rearrangement uses TRBV2 and TRBJ1-5; D ambiguous. The CDR3 has 14 residues. The germline CDR1 and CDR2 sequences are SNHLY and FYNNEI. V lost 4 bases and J 1 base, leaving 8 bases between the germline ends. The CDR3 DNA reads as TGTGCCAGCAGTGCCTTCAGAAGCAATCAGCCCCAGCATTTT. Its translation: CASSAFRSNQPQHF.

This clone is a singleton in its sample. The chain employs TRBV11-3 and TRBJ2-7; 11 bases line up with TRBD2. V lost 5 bases and J lost 7; bases outside the gene matches: 10. This CDR3 spans 15 amino acids. Germline V gene data show CDR1 as SGHNT and CDR2 as YENEEA. The CDR3 spells CASSLTSGVSGEQYF. The CDR3 bases are TGTGCCAGCAGCCTGACTAGCGGGGTTTCTGGGGAGCAGTACTTC.

The rearrangement links TRBV10-1 to TRBJ2-3, with D perhaps TRBD2 (5 bases). V lost 0 bases to trimming and J lost 1 base, with 8 bases between them. The CDR3 spans 15 residues. Germline CDR1 WNHNN, CDR2 SYGVQD (reference sequence). The CDR3 DNA reads TGCGCCAGCAGTGAGTCGACCGGGGGCACAGATACGCAGTATTTT. Its translation: CASSESTGGTDTQYF.

The V gene is TRBV4-1, the J gene TRBJ1-1; no firm D call. Trimming removed 6 bases from V and 4 bases from J, with 15 bases in between. The CDR3 runs 14 residues. Germline assignment: CDR1 MGHRA and CDR2 YSYEKL. The DNA of the CDR3 is TGCGCCAGCAGTCGAGAGATGCGTACCACTGAAGCTTTCTTT. It codes for CASSREMRTTEAFF.

To note about this clone: Relative to the germline gene, one junction end is altered; a read error may explain this. This sequence joins TRBV11-2 and TRBJ1-2, with D possibly matching TRBD1 (5 bases). CDR3 length: 13 residues. Germline assignment: CDR1 SGHAT and CDR2 FQNNGV. The CDR3 loop reads CASSLPGSGQPNF. Written as DNA, the CDR3 is TGTGCCAGCAGCTTACCCGGGTCAGGGCAACCCAACTTC. Together with reference TRBV11-2 and TRBJ1-2, the CDR3 gives the full variable domain: EAGVAQSPRYKIIEKRQSVAFWCNPISGHATLYWYQQILGQGPKLLIQFQNNGVVDDSQLPKDRFSAERLKGVDSTLKIQPAKLEDSAVYLCASSLPGSGQPNFGSGTRLTVV.

The genes are TRBV5-1 and TRBJ2-2; D possibly matches TRBD1 or TRBD2 (5 bases each). Germline values: CDR1 SGHRS, CDR2 YFSETQ. Trimming took 4 bases from V and 0 from J, leaving 13 bases between them. The CDR3 is 16 amino acids. The CDR3, as DNA: TGCGCCAGCAGCCCCGGGACGGCTACGAACACCGGGGAGCTGTTTTTT. It encodes CASSPGTATNTGELFF.

The gene calls are TRBV5-4 and TRBJ2-5, with 8 bases matching TRBD2. The germline V gene has CDR1 SGHNT and CDR2 YYREEE (reference sequence). The CDR3 is 14 residues long. Trimming cost V 2 bases and J 3 bases; bases outside gene matches: 3. Here the CDR3 DNA reads TGTGCCAGCAGCTTTAGCGGGGCGAAAGAGACCCAGTACTTC. Encoded protein: CASSFSGAKETQYF.

This clone showed up just once. The CDR3 loop is CAWSVSSGEGRTQYF. The DNA of the CDR3 is TGTGCCTGGAGTGTATCTAGCGGGGAGGGGAGGACCCAGTACTTC. This chain joins TRBV30 and TRBJ2-5, with TRBD2 matching 9 bases. The CDR3 length is 15 residues. The ends lost 0 bases at V and 7 bases at J; junction bases unmatched: 9. Germline V CDR1 and CDR2: GTSNPN, SVGIG (reference sequence). Together with reference TRBV30 and TRBJ2-5, the CDR3 gives the full variable domain: SQTIHQWPATLVQPVGSPLSLECTVEGTSNPNLYWYRQAAGRGLQLLFYSVGIGQISSEVPQNLSASRPQDRQFILSSKKLLLSDSGFYLCAWSVSSGEGRTQYFGPGTRLLVL.

The table lists this clone with a count of one. The chain combines TRBV9 with TRBJ2-2; 8 nucleotides match TRBD2. Per the germline V gene, CDR1 is SGDLS and CDR2 is YYNGEE. The length of the CDR3 is 18 residues. V lost 0 bases and J lost 5; bases outside the gene matches: 12. CDR3 region: CASSVEGASGSSTGELFF. The CDR3 region has the DNA TGTGCCAGCAGCGTAGAAGGGGCCAGCGGGAGTAGTACCGGGGAGCTGTTTTTT. The whole variable domain, remainder taken from reference TRBV9 and TRBJ2-2, is DSGVTQTPKHLITATGQRVTLRCSPRSGDLSVYWYQQSLDQGLQFLIQYYNGEERAKGNILERFSAQQFPDLHSELNLSSLELGDSALYFCASSVEGASGSSTGELFFGEGSRLTVL.

This clone showed up just once. The chain carries TRBV19 and TRBJ2-5; no reliable D call. This CDR3 has 12 residues. CDR1 is LNHDA, CDR2 SQIVND, per germline (reference sequence). V was clipped by 5 bases and J by 5 bases, with 9 bases between them. In DNA form, the CDR3 reads TGTGCCAGTAGTTTCGCAAGGGAGACCCAGTACTTC. This encodes CASSFARETQYF.

Only one count was recorded for this clone. The genes are TRBV18 and TRBJ1-1; the D is unclear. CDR3 length equals 17 residues. V shed 4 bases and J shed 2 bases, with 20 bases lying between them. Germline V CDR1 and CDR2: KGHSH, LQKENI. The CDR3 DNA reads TGTGCCAGCTCACTCCTCAGGCTAGAACTCGTTAACACTGAAGCTTTCTTT. This gives the protein CASSLLRLELVNTEAFF.

The chain joins TRBV5-1 to TRBJ2-7, with 7 bases that match TRBD1. With 4 bases clipped from V and 0 bases from J, the junction kept 10 bases outside the gene matches. This CDR3 is built from 16 residues. Germline CDR1 SGHRS, CDR2 YFSETQ. The CDR3 spells CASSAKETGSSYEQYF. CDR3 DNA: TGCGCCAGCAGCGCGAAGGAGACAGGGAGCTCCTACGAGCAGTACTTC.

The chain joins TRBV23-1 to TRBJ2-7; D may be TRBD2 (6 bases). TRBV23-1 is an ORF, and what it does is uncertain. Trimming removed 4 bases at V and 2 bases at J, with 15 bases between. This CDR3 spans 15 amino acids. The CDR3 bases are TGCGCCAGCAGTCCTACGACTAGATTCGCCTACGAGCAGTACTTC. Translation: CASSPTTRFAYEQYF.

In DNA, the CDR3 is TGTGCCAGCAGCCTGATGACTCCCCCTTTGTCCTACAATGAGCAGTTCTTC. Protein sequence: CASSLMTPPLSYNEQFF. V gene TRBV7-9 combines with J gene TRBJ2-1; D uncertain. CDR1 is SEHNR and CDR2 is FQNEAQ in the germline V gene (reference sequence). CDR3 size: 17 residues. Trimming cost V 5 bases and J 1 base, with 18 bases left between them. Based on the CDR3 plus reference TRBV7-9 and TRBJ2-1, the full variable domain is DTGVSQNPRHKITKRGQNVTFRCDPISEHNRLYWYRQTLGQGPEFLTYFQNEAQLEKSRLLSDRFSAERPKGSFSTLEIQRTEQGDSAMYLCASSLMTPPLSYNEQFFGPGTRLTVL.

DNA of the CDR3: TGTGCCAGCAGCCCCCCTACCCGGGAGAGCGTCAGGAACGAGCAGTACTTC. Translating gives CASSPPTRESVRNEQYF. V gene TRBV7-9 combines with J gene TRBJ2-7; tentatively, D is TRBD2 (6 bases). Germline assignment: CDR1 SEHNR and CDR2 FQNEAQ (reference sequence). There are 17 residues in the CDR3. The ends were cut back, 5 bases at V and 5 bases at J, with 25 bases in the middle.